The sequence of this T cell receptor beta chain was determined in a study of OX40 agonist ivuxolimab in advanced cancers. Sequencing used immunoSEQ multiplex PCR; TCRdb keeps in-frame clones, though not all of them. The sample contains approximately 70,000 clones, around 87% of which appear only once. CDR3 length: 16 amino acids. Between the trimmed V and J ends, which lost 5 bases and 1 base, there was a span of 16 bases. Germline assignment: CDR1 KGHSH and CDR2 LQKENI. As concerns this clone: Its target is not known.

Study results and caveats: Individuals who were partial responders at 0.1-3.0 mg/kg had clonal expansion that ranked among the lowest. At 0.1 to 3.0 mg/kg and by week 6, clonal expansion occurred in CD4+ and CD8+ blood T cells.

This chain links TRBV18 with TRBJ2-3, with a weak D call TRBD1 (8 bases). Specimen: CD4+ or CD8+ T cells sorted from blood, collected in a trial of the OX40 agonist ivuxolimab. The clonotype comes from an adult with an advanced solid tumor such as melanoma, head and neck, liver or kidney cancer. The CDR3 sequence is CASSVGQGGGTDTQYF. The DNA of the CDR3 is TGTGCCAGCTCAGTCGGACAGGGAGGGGGCACAGATACGCAGTATTTT.